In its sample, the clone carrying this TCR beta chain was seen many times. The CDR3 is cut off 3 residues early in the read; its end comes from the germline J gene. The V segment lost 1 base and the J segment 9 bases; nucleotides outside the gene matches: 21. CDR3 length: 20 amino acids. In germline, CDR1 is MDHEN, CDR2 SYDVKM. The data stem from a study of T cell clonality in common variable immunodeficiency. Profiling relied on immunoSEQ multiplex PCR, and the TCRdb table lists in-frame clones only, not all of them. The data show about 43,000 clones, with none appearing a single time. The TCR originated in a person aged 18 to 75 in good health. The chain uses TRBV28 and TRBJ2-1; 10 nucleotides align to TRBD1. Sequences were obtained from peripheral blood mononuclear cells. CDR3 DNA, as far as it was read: TGTGCCAGCAGTTTATCAGCCTTTGGTACCGGGGGACAGGGGATTGGTGAG. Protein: CASSLSAFGTGGQGIGE. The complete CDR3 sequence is CASSLSAFGTGGQGIGEQFF.